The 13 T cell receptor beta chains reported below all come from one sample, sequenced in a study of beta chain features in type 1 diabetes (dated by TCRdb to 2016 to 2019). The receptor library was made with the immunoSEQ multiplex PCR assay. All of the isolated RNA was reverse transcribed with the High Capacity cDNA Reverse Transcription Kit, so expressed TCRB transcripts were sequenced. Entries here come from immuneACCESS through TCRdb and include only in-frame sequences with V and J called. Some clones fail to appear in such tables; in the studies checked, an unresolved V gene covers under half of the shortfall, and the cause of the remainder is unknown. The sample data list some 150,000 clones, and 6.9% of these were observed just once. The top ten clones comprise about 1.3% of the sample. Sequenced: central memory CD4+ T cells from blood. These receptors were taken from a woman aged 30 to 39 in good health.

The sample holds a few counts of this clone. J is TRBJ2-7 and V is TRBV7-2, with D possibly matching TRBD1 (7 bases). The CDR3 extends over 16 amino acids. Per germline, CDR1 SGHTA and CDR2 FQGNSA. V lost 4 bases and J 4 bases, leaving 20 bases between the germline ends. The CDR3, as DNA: TGTGCCAGCAGCTCTCAGACTGTGACAGGGACTTACGAGCAGTACTTC. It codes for CASSSQTVTGTYEQYF.

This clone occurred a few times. The CDR3, as DNA: TGTGCCAGCAGCCGTACAATACAAGAGACCCAGTACTTC. It specifies CASSRTIQETQYF. The chain uses TRBV14 and TRBJ2-5; D uncertain. Germline V gene sequence: CDR1 SGHDN, CDR2 FVKESK. The V end was cut by 4 bases, the J end by 2 bases, with 8 bases between. This CDR3 is 13 amino acids long.

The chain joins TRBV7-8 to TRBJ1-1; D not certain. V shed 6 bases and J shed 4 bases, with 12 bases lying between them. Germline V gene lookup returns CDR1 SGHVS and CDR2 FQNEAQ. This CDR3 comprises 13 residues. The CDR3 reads CASRPIAPTEAFF. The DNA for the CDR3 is TGTGCCAGCAGACCAATAGCTCCCACTGAAGCTTTCTTT.

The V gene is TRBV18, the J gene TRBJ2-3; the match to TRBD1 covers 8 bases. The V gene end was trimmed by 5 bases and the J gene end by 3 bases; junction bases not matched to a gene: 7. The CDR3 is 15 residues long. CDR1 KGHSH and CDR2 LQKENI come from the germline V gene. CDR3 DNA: TGTGCCAGCTCAGCCTTGACAGGGGCAACAGATACGCAGTATTTT. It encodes CASSALTGATDTQYF.

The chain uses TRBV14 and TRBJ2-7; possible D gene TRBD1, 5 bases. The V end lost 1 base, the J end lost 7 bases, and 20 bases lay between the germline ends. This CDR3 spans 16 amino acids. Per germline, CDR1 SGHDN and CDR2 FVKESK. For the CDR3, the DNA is TGTGCCAGCAGCCAAGGTGCCAGGGAAAGGGGCGTGGAGCAGTACTTC. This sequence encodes CASSQGARERGVEQYF.

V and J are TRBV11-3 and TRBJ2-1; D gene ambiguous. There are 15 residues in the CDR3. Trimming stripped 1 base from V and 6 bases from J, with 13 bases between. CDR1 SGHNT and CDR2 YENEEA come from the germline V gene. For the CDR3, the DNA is TGTGCCAGCAGCTTAGGGAACGACTTTTTCAATGAGCAGTTCTTC. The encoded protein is CASSLGNDFFNEQFF.

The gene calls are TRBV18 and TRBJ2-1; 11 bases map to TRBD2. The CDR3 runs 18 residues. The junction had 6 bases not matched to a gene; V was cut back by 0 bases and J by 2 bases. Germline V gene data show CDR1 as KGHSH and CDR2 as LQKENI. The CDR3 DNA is TGTGCCAGCTCACCACCGGGGAGACTAGCGGGACCCTACAATGAGCAGTTCTTC. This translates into CASSPPGRLAGPYNEQFF.

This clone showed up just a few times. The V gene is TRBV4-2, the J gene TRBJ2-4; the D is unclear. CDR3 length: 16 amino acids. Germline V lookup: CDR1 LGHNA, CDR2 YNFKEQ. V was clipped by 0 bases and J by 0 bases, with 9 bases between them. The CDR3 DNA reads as TGTGCCAGCAGCCAAGAGCAGATCATAGCCAAAAACATTCAGTACTTC. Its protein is CASSQEQIIAKNIQYF.

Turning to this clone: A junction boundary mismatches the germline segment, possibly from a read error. The CDR3 region is CASRPTSGSHSTDF. Here the CDR3 DNA reads TGTGCCAGCAGACCGACTAGCGGGAGTCACAGTACGGATTTT. V usage is TRBV28 and J usage is TRBJ2-3; 12 bases match TRBD2. This CDR3 has 14 residues. Looked up from germline, CDR1 is MDHEN and CDR2 is SYDVKM.

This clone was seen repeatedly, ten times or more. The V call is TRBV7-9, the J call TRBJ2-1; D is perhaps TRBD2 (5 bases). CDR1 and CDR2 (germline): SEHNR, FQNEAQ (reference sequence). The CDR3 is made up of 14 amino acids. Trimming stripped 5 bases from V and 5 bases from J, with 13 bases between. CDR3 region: CASSPGNPNNEQFF. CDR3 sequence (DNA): TGTGCCAGCAGCCCGGGGAACCCGAACAATGAGCAGTTCTTC.

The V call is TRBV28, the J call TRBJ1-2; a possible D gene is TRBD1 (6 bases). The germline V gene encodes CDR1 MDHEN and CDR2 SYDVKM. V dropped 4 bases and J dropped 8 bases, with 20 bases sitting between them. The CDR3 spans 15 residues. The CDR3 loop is CASSSPTGNAKGYTF. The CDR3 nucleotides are TGTGCCAGCAGTTCCCCAACAGGGAATGCTAAGGGCTACACCTTC.

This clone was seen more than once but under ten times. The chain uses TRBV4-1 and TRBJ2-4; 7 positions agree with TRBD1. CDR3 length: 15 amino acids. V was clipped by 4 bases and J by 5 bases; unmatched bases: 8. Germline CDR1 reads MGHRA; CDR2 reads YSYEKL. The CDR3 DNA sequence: TGCGCCAGCAGCCGGGAACAGGGGCCCGAAAACATTCAGTACTTC. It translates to CASSREQGPENIQYF.

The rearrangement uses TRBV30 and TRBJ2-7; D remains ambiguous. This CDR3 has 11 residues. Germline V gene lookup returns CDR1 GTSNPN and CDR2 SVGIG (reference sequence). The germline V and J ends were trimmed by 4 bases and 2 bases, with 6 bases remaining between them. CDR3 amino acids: CAWNTAYEQYF. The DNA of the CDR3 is TGTGCCTGGAATACAGCCTACGAGCAGTACTTC.